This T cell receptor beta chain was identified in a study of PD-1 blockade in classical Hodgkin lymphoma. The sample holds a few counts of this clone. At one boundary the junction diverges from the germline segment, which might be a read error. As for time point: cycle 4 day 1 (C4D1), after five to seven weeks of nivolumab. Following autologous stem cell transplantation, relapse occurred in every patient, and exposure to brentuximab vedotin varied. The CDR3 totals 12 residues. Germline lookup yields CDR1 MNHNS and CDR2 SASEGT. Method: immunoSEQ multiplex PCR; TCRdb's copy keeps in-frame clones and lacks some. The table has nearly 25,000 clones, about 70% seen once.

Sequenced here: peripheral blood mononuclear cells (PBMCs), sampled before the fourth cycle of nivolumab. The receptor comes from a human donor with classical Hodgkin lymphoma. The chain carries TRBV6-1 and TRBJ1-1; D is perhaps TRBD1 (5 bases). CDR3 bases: TGTGCCAGCAGTGAAATTCGGGGGGAGGGTCTCTTT. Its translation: CASSEIRGEGLF.